This T cell receptor (beta chain) emerged from a study of regulatory T cells in long-lasting Graves disease. As for time point: newly diagnosed GD, antithyroid drugs for less than 3 months. Preparation of the TCR library used RNA extracted from PBMCs. Trimming stripped 7 bases from V and 2 bases from J, with 11 bases between. The germline V gene encodes CDR1 LNHDA and CDR2 SQIVND (reference sequence). The CDR3 has 13 amino acids. TCR beta libraries were built with iRepertoire HTBI primers and Arm-PCR of CDR3 regions. TCRdb analysed the multiplex PCR reads with MiXCR anew, one entry per CDR3 protein. The repertoire holds roughly 350,000 distinct CDR3 sequences, with over 15% as singletons. This clonotype was counted a few times. The sample was also linked to a second study, of T cells in Graves' hyperthyroidism and ophthalmopathy.

Sample: peripheral blood mononuclear cells (PBMCs), taken at new diagnosis, from a patient treated with antithyroid drugs. This rearrangement joins TRBV19 to TRBJ1-2, with D hard to call. The receptor comes from a middle-aged man with Graves disease. CDR3 nucleotides: TGTGCCAGTACCGAACGACTGAACTATGGCTACACCTTC. Protein sequence: CASTERLNYGYTF.